This TCR beta chain came from a study of blood T cell repertoires in COVID-19. Study information: Samples taken during acute and convalescent COVID-19 were collected in the United States, Italy and Spain.

CDR1 and CDR2 from the germline V gene are SGHTA and FQGNSA. The CDR3 has 16 residues. The V end lost 1 base, the J end lost 3 bases, and 15 bases lay between the germline ends. The data were produced by immunoSEQ multiplex PCR, yet TCRdb's version contains in-frame clones alone and is incomplete. This table holds around 42,000 clones, about 82% found once. This sequence originates from a man between 65 and 85 years old with acute or convalescent COVID-19. The chain couples TRBV7-2 to TRBJ1-2; D gene unclear. The sample was peripheral blood. The CDR3 protein is CASSLEIIGVDYGYTF. CDR3 bases: TGTGCCAGCAGCTTAGAAATAATCGGGGTGGACTATGGCTACACCTTC.